This is a list of T cell receptor beta chains from one sample in a study of T cell responses to AZD1222 COVID-19 vaccine. Data came from immunoSEQ multiplex PCR; TCRdb stores just in-frame clones and leaves some out. This sample has fewer than 200,000 clones, with around 88% found just once. The sequencing here drew on peripheral blood, taken 28 days after the second AZD1222 dose. The receptor set was obtained from an adult who received the AZD1222 COVID-19 vaccine. The CDR3 runs from the conserved cysteine through the conserved F or W. Fields, in order: clone size, J gene, V gene, CDR3 protein. Some rows have no size entry. The others give once, few or many, or a class for an expanded clone.

>NA|TRBJ1-1|TRBV6-2/TRBV6-3
CASSLQGYEAFF
>NA|TRBJ2-7|TRBV9
CASSHTRGGQGTNEQYF
>NA|TRBJ2-7|TRBV5-6
CASSLGTGLVQYF
>NA|TRBJ2-5|TRBV5-1
CASSIAGGQETQYF
>once|TRBJ1-2|TRBV28
CASSGGVPPLNYGYTF
>NA|TRBJ2-2|TRBV5-1
CASSLGGGQLNTGELFF
>NA|TRBJ2-3|TRBV3-1/TRBV3-2
CASSQGSGGTDTQYF
>NA|TRBJ2-5|TRBV4-3
CASSQASLAGGQYQETQYF
>NA|TRBJ2-5|TRBV7-3
CASSPRGQETQYF
>NA|TRBJ2-7|TRBV6-1
CASSTQGNEAEQYF
>NA|TRBJ1-2|TRBV29-1
CSVGGGSYGYTF
>NA|TRBJ2-1|TRBV30
CAWSLRGLSEQFF
>NA|TRBJ2-1|TRBV4-3
CASSRAMGGGADNEQFF
>NA|TRBJ2-7|TRBV5-1
CASSPIGRGYEQYF
>NA|TRBJ2-7|TRBV15
CATSRDRDTYEQYF
>NA|TRBJ1-5|TRBV7-9
CASSSGQSRQPQHF
>NA|TRBJ2-3|TRBV7-8
CASSLARGENTQYF
>NA|TRBJ2-7|TRBV7-7
CASSPRTSGDEQYF
>NA|TRBJ2-3|TRBV5-1
CASSLATGQERQYF
>NA|TRBJ2-7|TRBV14
CASSQGWGRTYEQYF
>NA|TRBJ2-7|TRBV7-7
CASSLAPDSSYEQYF
>NA|TRBJ1-4|TRBV20-1
CSASRQDPEKLFF
>NA|TRBJ2-2|TRBV11-2
CASSLDRAGELFF
>NA|TRBJ1-2|TRBV21-1
CASTRRGPSTYGYTF
>NA|TRBJ1-5|TRBV19
CASSTDRINQPQHF
>NA|TRBJ2-1|TRBV6-2/TRBV6-3
CASSGLGTGYNEQFF
>NA|TRBJ1-1|TRBV6-5
CASSSGTGGAWTEAFF
>NA|TRBJ2-1|TRBV7-3
CASSTSGGANEQFF
>once|TRBJ1-6|TRBV18
CASSPQGTGSYNSPLHF
>few|TRBJ1-2|TRBV21-1
CAIPRDRTQRTYGYTF
>NA|TRBJ2-1|TRBV19
CASTPPPSSYPSYNEQFF